Shown below are 32 T cell receptor beta chains from a single sample sequenced in a study of T-cell memory formation after mild COVID-19. TCRdb re-called the 5' RACE reads with MiXCR, one entry per CDR3 protein. Seen here are roughly 370,000 distinct CDR3 sequences, 16% observed once, and the top ten hold approximately 21%. Sequencing used PBMCs or a T cell subset sorted from them (not recorded which). All receptors come from a man younger than 35 who had mild COVID-19 (a few samples of this study predate the infection). Cell type and time point are not known.

The chain employs TRBV5-1 and TRBJ1-1; a weak D match, TRBD1 (6 bases). The CDR3 totals 15 residues. V shed 1 base and J shed 1 base, with 11 bases lying between them. Looked up from germline, CDR1 is SGHRS and CDR2 is YFSETQ. For the CDR3, the DNA is TGCGCCAGCAGCTTGACCGAGACAGGGAACACTGAAGCTTTCTTT. Encoded protein: CASSLTETGNTEAFF.

This rearrangement joins TRBV6-5 to TRBJ2-7, with 7 positions matching TRBD1. Germline CDR1 MNHEY, CDR2 SVGAGI. Trimming at V came to 8 bases and at J to 3 bases, leaving 4 bases not matched to a gene. The CDR3 loop spans 12 amino acids. CDR3 region: CASATGDYEQYF. The CDR3 nucleotides read TGTGCCAGCGCCACAGGGGACTACGAGCAGTACTTC.

This clonotype came up many times. The V gene is TRBV12-3 or TRBV12-4, the J gene TRBJ1-1; no clear D gene. The CDR3 totals 14 residues. V dropped 1 base and J dropped 1 base, with 7 bases sitting between them. The CDR3 nucleotides are TGTGCCAGCAGTTTAGGGGGAACGAACACTGAAGCTTTCTTT. Amino acids: CASSLGGTNTEAFF.

This clonotype came up many times. The rearrangement links TRBV24-1 to TRBJ1-1, with D hard to call. The germline V gene encodes CDR1 KGHDR and CDR2 SFDVKD. Between the trimmed V and J ends, which lost 4 bases and 1 base, there was a span of 6 bases. The CDR3 has 13 amino acids. The CDR3: CATSEHRNTEAFF. CDR3 DNA sequence: TGTGCCACCAGTGAACACAGGAACACTGAAGCTTTCTTT.

Written as DNA, the CDR3 is TGTGCCAGCAGCCAACAATTCTCTGGAAACACCATATATTTT. Translating gives CASSQQFSGNTIYF. V and J are TRBV11-2 and TRBJ1-3; D is undetermined. Germline-derived CDR1 and CDR2 are SGHAT and FQNNGV. The CDR3 runs to 14 residues. V shed 5 bases and J shed 0 bases, with 8 bases lying between them. The full variable domain, rest sourced from reference TRBV11-2 and TRBJ1-3, is EAGVAQSPRYKIIEKRQSVAFWCNPISGHATLYWYQQILGQGPKLLIQFQNNGVVDDSQLPKDRFSAERLKGVDSTLKIQPAKLEDSAVYLCASSQQFSGNTIYFGEGSWLTVV.

This clonotype was seen only a few times. The chain links TRBV12-3 or TRBV12-4 to TRBJ1-6, with D unresolved. This CDR3 spans 14 amino acids. The germline V and J ends were trimmed by 3 bases and 7 bases, with 10 bases remaining between them. The CDR3 sequence is CASSFQQSNSPLHF. The CDR3 DNA is TGTGCCAGCAGTTTCCAACAGAGCAATTCACCCCTCCACTTT.

In its sample, this clonotype was seen a few times. CDR3 loop: CASSQRESSGNTIYF. The CDR3, as DNA: TGCGCCAGCAGCCAGAGGGAAAGCTCTGGAAACACCATATATTTT. This sequence joins TRBV4-1 and TRBJ1-3; the D is unclear. Trimming took 3 bases from V and 0 from J, leaving 9 bases between them. This CDR3 spans 15 amino acids. CDR1 is MGHRA, CDR2 YSYEKL, per germline.

The sample holds a few counts of this clonotype. The chain employs TRBV9 and TRBJ2-7, with D possibly called TRBD1 or TRBD2 (5 bases each). The CDR3 consists of 13 residues. V lost 4 bases, J lost 7 bases, and 15 bases lay in between. CDR1 SGDLS and CDR2 YYNGEE come from the germline V gene. The DNA for the CDR3 is TGTGCCAGCAGCCCCAGGACCGAGGGGGAGCAGTACTTC. It encodes CASSPRTEGEQYF.

This clonotype was seen a handful of times. The rearrangement uses TRBV7-2 and TRBJ1-4, with a possible D match to TRBD1 (6 bases). CDR3 size: 16 residues. Trimming took 3 bases from V and 3 from J, leaving 14 bases between them. Germline CDR1 SGHTA, CDR2 FQGNSA. The CDR3 reads CASSFILGAPNEKLFF. CDR3 nucleotide sequence: TGTGCCAGCAGCTTTATTCTGGGGGCCCCTAATGAAAAACTGTTTTTT.

This clonotype occurred a few times. V usage is TRBV7-2 and J usage is TRBJ2-2; the match to TRBD1 covers 8 bases. This CDR3 is 13 amino acids long. Losses at the gene ends were 6 bases for V and 5 bases for J; bases not matched to a gene: 2. CDR1 SGHTA and CDR2 FQGNSA come from the germline V gene. The CDR3, as DNA: TGTGCCAGCAGGTACAGGGGGACCGGGGAGCTGTTTTTT. This encodes CASRYRGTGELFF. Full variable domain (outside the CDR3, taken from reference TRBV7-2 and TRBJ2-2): GAGVSQSPSNKVTEKGKDVELRCDPISGHTALYWYRQSLGQGLEFLIYFQGNSAPDKSGLPSDRFSAERTGGSVSTLTIQRTQQEDSAVYLCASRYRGTGELFFGEGSRLTVL.

This sequence joins TRBV6-5 and TRBJ1-4; 8 nucleotides match TRBD1. The trim removed 0 bases at V and 11 bases at J, leaving 11 bases unmatched. The V gene's germline CDR1 is MNHEY and CDR2 SVGAGI. The CDR3 extends over 16 amino acids. As DNA, the CDR3 is TGTGCCAGCAGTTACTCGAGAGGACAGGGCGATCGGAAACTGTTTTTT. Translation gives CASSYSRGQGDRKLFF.

The chain uses TRBV9 and TRBJ2-1; D tentatively reads TRBD1 or TRBD2 (5 bases each). This CDR3 is 16 amino acids long. The germline gives CDR1 SGDLS, CDR2 YYNGEE. V was cut by 3 bases and J by 0 bases, with 13 bases left in between. This chain's CDR3 is CASSGGSPLSYNEQFF. DNA of the CDR3: TGTGCCAGCAGCGGGGGGAGCCCTCTCTCCTACAATGAGCAGTTCTTC.

This sequence joins TRBV6-2 or TRBV6-3 and TRBJ1-1, with 8 bases lining up with TRBD1. J was trimmed by 5 bases and V by 6 bases; bases with no gene match: 14. CDR3 size: 16 residues. Looked up from germline, CDR1 is MNHEY and CDR2 is SVGEGT. The CDR3 protein is CASRPVARGRWTEAFF. DNA for the CDR3: TGTGCCAGCAGGCCAGTTGCCAGGGGGCGCTGGACTGAAGCTTTCTTT.

This clonotype was recorded at least ten times. This rearrangement joins TRBV4-2 to TRBJ1-2, with 8 bases fitting TRBD1. The CDR3 has 16 amino acids. Germline CDR1 reads LGHNA; CDR2 reads YNFKEQ. V was pared by 3 bases and J by 1 base, with 7 bases of the junction left unmatched. The CDR3 DNA reads TGTGCCAGCAGCCAGGTCGGGACAGGCGATAACTATGGCTACACCTTC. Translation: CASSQVGTGDNYGYTF.

The chain carries TRBV11-2 and TRBJ2-7; D is unclear. V was trimmed by 5 bases and J by 5 bases, leaving 13 bases between them. Germline V gene lookup returns CDR1 SGHAT and CDR2 FQNNGV. The CDR3 has 13 amino acids. The CDR3 reads CASSQSAGNEQYV. Here the CDR3 DNA reads TGTGCCAGCAGCCAGTCCGCTGGGAACGAGCAGTACGTC.

The chain combines TRBV14 with TRBJ1-2; no definite D call. The CDR3 runs to 15 residues. In germline, CDR1 is SGHDN, CDR2 FVKESK. V lost 0 bases, J lost 8 bases, and 16 bases lay in between. The CDR3 region has the DNA TGTGCCAGCAGCCAAGAACGGCAGGACGTGGGCGGCTACACCTTC. Translated, it gives CASSQERQDVGGYTF.

CDR3: CSASGHLNTEAFF. As DNA, the CDR3 is TGCAGTGCTAGTGGACACTTGAACACTGAAGCTTTCTTT. The chain combines TRBV20-1 with TRBJ1-1, with a possible D match to TRBD1 (5 bases). The CDR3 is made up of 13 amino acids. Per the germline V gene, CDR1 is DFQATT and CDR2 is SNEGSKA (reference sequence). The ends were cut back, 3 bases at V and 0 bases at J, with 8 bases in the middle.

The chain joins TRBV29-1 to TRBJ1-1; D is unclear. The CDR3 has 11 residues. Germline lookup yields CDR1 SQVTM and CDR2 ANQGSEA. The germline V and J ends were trimmed by 8 bases and 7 bases, with 14 bases remaining between them. This chain's CDR3 is CSSSGRNEAFF. In DNA, the CDR3 is TGCAGCTCCAGCGGACGGAATGAAGCTTTCTTT.

The V call is TRBV4-2, the J call TRBJ1-3; D is perhaps TRBD1 (6 bases). The CDR3 totals 14 residues. Germline V gene data show CDR1 as LGHNA and CDR2 as YNFKEQ. The V end lost 5 bases, the J end lost 3 bases, and 11 bases lay between the germline ends. The CDR3 region is CASSGGTRGNTIYF. DNA for the CDR3: TGTGCCAGCAGCGGGGGCACTCGTGGAAACACCATATATTTT.

This clonotype appeared a few times. This rearrangement joins TRBV3-1 to TRBJ1-1, with TRBD1 matching over 7 bases. This CDR3 is built from 13 residues. V lost 3 bases, J lost 8 bases, and 6 bases stayed unmatched. Germline CDR1 LGHDT, CDR2 YNNKEL (reference sequence). CDR3 in DNA: TGTGCCAGCAGCCACGGAGGGGGCGCAGAAGCTTTCTTT. Encoded protein: CASSHGGGAEAFF.

V usage is TRBV12-3 or TRBV12-4 and J usage is TRBJ2-5, with TRBD2 identical over 14 bases. The CDR3 sequence is 15 residues long. V lost 8 bases and J lost 2; bases outside the gene matches: 4. The CDR3 DNA is TGTGCCAGCCGGGGACTAGCGGGGGTACAAGAGACCCAGTACTTC. Translated, it gives CASRGLAGVQETQYF.

There are many counts of this clonotype. The V and J genes are TRBV7-2 and TRBJ2-1; 9 nucleotides agree with TRBD1. This CDR3 contains 14 residues. CDR1 and CDR2 from the germline V gene are SGHTA and FQGNSA. Trimming at V came to 4 bases and at J to 8 bases, leaving 6 bases not matched to a gene. The CDR3 protein is CASSSGTGFYEQFF. CDR3 DNA: TGTGCCAGCAGCTCTGGGACAGGGTTTTATGAGCAGTTCTTC.

This clonotype came up a few times. The CDR3 protein is CASSPEVPDTQYF. CDR3 coding DNA: TGTGCCAGTAGTCCGGAAGTCCCAGATACGCAGTATTTT. The chain has TRBV19 and TRBJ2-3; D gene unclear. Germline-derived CDR1 and CDR2 are LNHDA and SQIVND (reference sequence). Trimming cost V 5 bases and J 4 bases, with 10 bases left between them. There are 13 residues in the CDR3.

This clonotype was seen more than once but under ten times. J is TRBJ2-2 and V is TRBV27; maybe TRBD2 (6 bases). Germline-derived CDR1 and CDR2 are MNHEY and SMNVEV (reference sequence). V lost 0 bases, J lost 7 bases, and 9 bases lay in between. This CDR3 is 14 amino acids long. The DNA of the CDR3 is TGTGCCAGCAGTTTATCGTGGGGAGGCGGGGAGCTGTTTTTT. Its translation is CASSLSWGGGELFF.

This clonotype was picked up a small number of times. This sequence joins TRBV12-3 or TRBV12-4 and TRBJ1-1, with D unclear. The ends were cut back, 5 bases at V and 10 bases at J, with 11 bases in the middle. The CDR3 runs 11 residues. CDR3 region: CASSTESRAFF. The DNA of the CDR3 is TGTGCCAGCAGTACGGAGAGCCGAGCTTTCTTT.

V and J are TRBV6-5 and TRBJ2-5; D remains ambiguous. The CDR3 loop spans 13 amino acids. Trimming removed 6 bases from V and 5 bases from J, with 13 bases in between. The germline V gene has CDR1 MNHEY and CDR2 SVGAGI. DNA of the CDR3: TGTGCCAGCAGCTTGACGGCACTGGAGACCCAGTACTTC. This encodes CASSLTALETQYF.

The V and J genes are TRBV7-2 and TRBJ2-5, with a tentative D call TRBD2 (6 bases). CDR3 size: 15 residues. Germline V gene sequence: CDR1 SGHTA, CDR2 FQGNSA. V was trimmed by 11 bases and J by 7 bases, leaving 26 bases between them. The CDR3 loop is CASRGGGAQLGTQYF. CDR3 nucleotides: TGTGCCTCCCGGGGCGGAGGGGCCCAATTAGGGACCCAGTACTTC.

This clonotype appeared a few times. This rearrangement joins TRBV5-5 to TRBJ2-7, with D possibly being TRBD1 or TRBD2 (5 bases each). Trimming took 3 bases from V and 2 from J, leaving 12 bases between them. This CDR3 spans 14 amino acids. CDR1 is SGHKS, CDR2 YYEKEE, per germline (reference sequence). This CDR3 is CASSSRDGTYEQYF. CDR3 DNA sequence: TGTGCCAGCAGCTCCCGGGACGGGACCTACGAGCAGTACTTC.

This clonotype showed up just a few times. The J gene is TRBJ1-2, the V gene TRBV6-5; 9 positions agree with TRBD1. V shed 5 bases and J 3 bases; nucleotides not matched to a gene: 4. The CDR3 covers 14 residues. Germline V gives CDR1 MNHEY, CDR2 SVGAGI. CDR3 DNA sequence: TGTGCCAGCAGTATGGACAGGGGCCACTATGGCTACACCTTC. This sequence encodes CASSMDRGHYGYTF.

In nucleotides, the CDR3 is TGTGCCAGCAGTTACTCCCAATCTAATCAGCCCCAGCATTTT. This sequence encodes CASSYSQSNQPQHF. This rearrangement joins TRBV6-5 to TRBJ1-5; D call uncertain. Trimming took 0 bases from V and 4 from J, leaving 7 bases between them. The CDR3 consists of 14 residues. CDR1 MNHEY and CDR2 SVGAGI come from the germline V gene.

At least ten counts were recorded for this clonotype. This sequence joins TRBV21-1 and TRBJ2-5. TRBV21-1 is marked as a pseudogene. This CDR3 region has 15 residues. CDR3 nucleotide sequence: TGTGCCAGCAGCAAATTTCACTGCCTCCAAGAGACCCAGTACTTC. It codes for CASSKFHCLQETQYF.

This clonotype was found many times. The chain employs TRBV12-3 or TRBV12-4 and TRBJ1-1; 8 positions match TRBD1. The trim removed 4 bases at V and 4 bases at J, leaving 5 bases unmatched. CDR3 length equals 14 residues. CDR3 residues: CASSSGQGITEAFF. The DNA of the CDR3 is TGTGCCAGCAGTTCCGGACAGGGTATCACTGAAGCTTTCTTT.